Reported below is one T cell receptor (beta chain). No antigen is known for it. Within one base of it there is no much larger clone, and no base qualities were kept. TCRbeta CDR3 regions were amplified from genomic DNA using the immunoSEQ Assay, a bias-controlled multiplex PCR. For the original study's pipeline: Nucleated cell counts per sample were estimated from amplification of reference gene primers within the assay. To quantify the absolute abundance of each unique TCRbeta CDR3 rearrangement, sequence reads were collapsed and filtered. For each sample, productive Simpson clonality was calculated by taking the square root of Simpson's diversity index across productive rearrangements. TCRdb's version of the immuneACCESS table is confined to in-frame rearrangements and falls short of the full clone set. An unresolved V gene accounts for under half of the shortfall where checked; the remainder is of unknown origin. D and trimming come from the DNA, and the V and J calls and clone size come from that table. A total of roughly 360,000 clones appear in this sample, about 89% of them only once. The ten largest clones represent approximately 1.2% of the sample.

In the prospective study, participants were roughly 18 to 90 years old, resided in about 25 geographic areas of the United States, and were enrolled through a virtual design. To assign participants to cohorts, the prospective study relied on clinical history that participants themselves reported in a screening survey and a study questionnaire. Recovered participants in ImmuneRACE Cohort 3 were defined as having two consecutive negative NP/OP PCR tests, clearance from a healthcare professional, or resolution of symptoms. Mobile phlebotomists in the prospective study collected whole blood, serum and a nasopharyngeal or oropharyngeal swab from every participant. Prospective study participants could optionally give additional blood draws and questionnaires over a roughly 2-month period. Before DNA extraction, blood samples from the prospective study were shipped at room temperature or frozen. This sample is drawn from a study of blood T cell repertoires in COVID-19 (dated by TCRdb to about 2020). Regarding the research as a whole: Collaborator samples came from the United States, Italy and Spain and covered acute and convalescent phases of COVID-19. The material from the prospective study consisted of cDNA or gDNA derived from T cells, B-cell-depleted T cells, or PBMCs. Deeply sampled blood TCRbeta repertoires from subjects exposed to, actively infected with, or recovered from COVID-19 were included in the dataset. A freely available public database, intended as a resource for researchers studying the immune response to SARS-CoV-2, is where the repertoires were released. Samples were obtained from the ongoing ImmuneRACE study (first 160 participants) and from over a thousand subjects provided by 6 global collaborators. The sample metadata nearly always contained a de-identified subject ID, COVID-19 status, age in years and sex. Where available, HLA class I and class II types were obtained from metadata supplied by the sample provider rather than from assay-based typing.

Summary of the overall study and its limitations: Clinical and demographic metadata were provided uncurated, with the amount varying by source and participant.

From the germline V gene, CDR1 is ENHRY and CDR2 is SYGVKD. V is reduced by 0 bases and J by 0 bases, leaving a spacing of 23 bases between them. The CDR3 runs 20 residues from the cysteine to the phenylalanine. The read is trimmed to its CDR3 DNA, 60 bases read in frame from base 1. The V and J genes are TRBV10-3 and TRBJ1-1; D gene: possibly TRBD1, on 5 matching bases. This TCR was sampled from a man aged 25 to 40 who had recovered from COVID-19. Sequenced sample: PBMCs or T cells enriched from blood (not recorded which). The sequenced DNA: TGTGCCATCAGTGAGTCGAGGTTTGGGAATGAGGGGAGGCTGAACACTGAAGCTTTCTTT. This codes for CAISESRFGNEGRLNTEAFF.